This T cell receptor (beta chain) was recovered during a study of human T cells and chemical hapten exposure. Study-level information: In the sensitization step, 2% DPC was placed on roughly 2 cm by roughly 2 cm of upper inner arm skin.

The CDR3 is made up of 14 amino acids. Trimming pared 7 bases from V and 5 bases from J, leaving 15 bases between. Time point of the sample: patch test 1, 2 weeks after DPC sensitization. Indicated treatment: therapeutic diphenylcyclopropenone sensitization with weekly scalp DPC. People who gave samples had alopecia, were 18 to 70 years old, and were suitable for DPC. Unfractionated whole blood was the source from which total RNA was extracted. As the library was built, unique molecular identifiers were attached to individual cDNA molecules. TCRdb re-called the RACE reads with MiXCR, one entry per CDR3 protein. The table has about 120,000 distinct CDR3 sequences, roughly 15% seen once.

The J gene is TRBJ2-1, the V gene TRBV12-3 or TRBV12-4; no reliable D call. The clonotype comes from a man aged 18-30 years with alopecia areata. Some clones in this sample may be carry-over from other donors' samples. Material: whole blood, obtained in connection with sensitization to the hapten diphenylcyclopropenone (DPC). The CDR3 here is CASTFSRTHNEQFF. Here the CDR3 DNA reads TGTGCCAGCACCTTCAGCAGGACCCACAATGAGCAGTTCTTC.